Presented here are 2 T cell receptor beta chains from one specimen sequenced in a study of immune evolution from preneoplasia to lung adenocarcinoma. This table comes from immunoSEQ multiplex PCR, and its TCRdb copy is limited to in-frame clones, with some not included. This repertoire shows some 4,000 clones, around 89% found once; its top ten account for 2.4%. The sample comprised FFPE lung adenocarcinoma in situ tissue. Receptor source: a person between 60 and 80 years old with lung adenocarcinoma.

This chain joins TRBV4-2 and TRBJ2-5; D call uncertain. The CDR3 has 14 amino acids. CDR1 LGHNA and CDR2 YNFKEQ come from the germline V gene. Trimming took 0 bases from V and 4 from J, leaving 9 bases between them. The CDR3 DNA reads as TGTGCCAGCAGCCAAGATTTTGGGGTAGAGACCCAGTACTTC. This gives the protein CASSQDFGVETQYF.

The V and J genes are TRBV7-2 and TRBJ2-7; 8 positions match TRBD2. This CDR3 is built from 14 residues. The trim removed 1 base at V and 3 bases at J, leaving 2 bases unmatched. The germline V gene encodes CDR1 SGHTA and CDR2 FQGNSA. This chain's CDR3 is CASSLGGGLYEQYF. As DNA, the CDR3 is TGTGCCAGCAGCTTAGGCGGGGGGCTCTACGAGCAGTACTTC.